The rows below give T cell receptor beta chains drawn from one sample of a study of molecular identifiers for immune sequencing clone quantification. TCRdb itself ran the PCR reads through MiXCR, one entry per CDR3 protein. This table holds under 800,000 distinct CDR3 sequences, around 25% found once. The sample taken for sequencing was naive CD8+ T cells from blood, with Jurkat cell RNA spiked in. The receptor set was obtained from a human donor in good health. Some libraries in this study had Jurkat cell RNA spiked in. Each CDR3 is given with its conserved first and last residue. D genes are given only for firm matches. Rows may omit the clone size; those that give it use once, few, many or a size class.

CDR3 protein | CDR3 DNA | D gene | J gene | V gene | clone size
CASSFLAPSYNEQFF | TGTGCCAGCAGCTTTCTAGCGCCTTCCTACAATGAGCAGTTCTTC | - | TRBJ2-1 | TRBV11-2 | -
CASSQGGQVFAQPQHF | TGTGCCAGCAGCCAAGGGGGACAGGTCTTCGCTCAGCCCCAGCATTTT | TRBD1 | TRBJ1-5 | TRBV4-2 | few
CSASSGRFTDSNQPQHF | TGCAGTGCTAGTTCGGGACGGTTTACCGATAGCAATCAGCCCCAGCATTTT | - | TRBJ1-5 | TRBV20-1 | few
CASSLDLGGQPQHF | TGTGCCAGCAGCTTAGATCTAGGGGGTCAGCCCCAGCATTTT | - | TRBJ1-5 | TRBV11-2 | -
CASSPPGTSSYNEQFF | TGTGCCAGCTCACCACCGGGGACTAGCTCCTACAATGAGCAGTTCTTC | TRBD2 | TRBJ2-1 | TRBV18 | -
CASETSGGLTDTQYF | TGTGCCAGCGAGACTAGCGGGGGTCTCACAGATACGCAGTATTTT | TRBD2 | TRBJ2-3 | TRBV5-4 | few
CASSFGGDRWETQYF | TGTGCCAGCAGTTTTGGAGGAGACAGGTGGGAGACCCAGTACTTC | - | TRBJ2-5 | TRBV27 | -
CASSIGRGFEQFF | TGTGCCAGTAGTATAGGCCGAGGGTTTGAGCAGTTCTTC | - | TRBJ2-1 | TRBV19 | -
CSAKGTNSGNTIYF | TGCAGTGCCAAGGGGACAAACTCTGGAAACACCATATATTTT | - | TRBJ1-3 | TRBV20-1 | many
CSAREHTMHSGELFF | TGCAGTGCTAGAGAACATACGATGCATTCCGGGGAGCTGTTTTTT | - | TRBJ2-2 | TRBV20-1 | -
CALDGVGYPYEQYF | TGTGCTCTGGACGGGGTGGGATATCCCTACGAGCAGTACTTC | - | TRBJ2-7 | TRBV30 | few
CASSLSKGTGAYEQYF | TGTGCCAGCAGTTTATCCAAAGGGACAGGGGCTTACGAGCAGTACTTC | TRBD1 | TRBJ2-7 | TRBV27 | -
CASTETGDMNTEAFF | TGTGCCAGCACCGAGACAGGGGACATGAACACTGAAGCTTTCTTT | TRBD1 | TRBJ1-1 | TRBV9 | many
CASSLPGLQETQYF | TGTGCCAGCAGCCTACCGGGACTACAAGAGACCCAGTACTTC | TRBD2 | TRBJ2-5 | TRBV28 | many